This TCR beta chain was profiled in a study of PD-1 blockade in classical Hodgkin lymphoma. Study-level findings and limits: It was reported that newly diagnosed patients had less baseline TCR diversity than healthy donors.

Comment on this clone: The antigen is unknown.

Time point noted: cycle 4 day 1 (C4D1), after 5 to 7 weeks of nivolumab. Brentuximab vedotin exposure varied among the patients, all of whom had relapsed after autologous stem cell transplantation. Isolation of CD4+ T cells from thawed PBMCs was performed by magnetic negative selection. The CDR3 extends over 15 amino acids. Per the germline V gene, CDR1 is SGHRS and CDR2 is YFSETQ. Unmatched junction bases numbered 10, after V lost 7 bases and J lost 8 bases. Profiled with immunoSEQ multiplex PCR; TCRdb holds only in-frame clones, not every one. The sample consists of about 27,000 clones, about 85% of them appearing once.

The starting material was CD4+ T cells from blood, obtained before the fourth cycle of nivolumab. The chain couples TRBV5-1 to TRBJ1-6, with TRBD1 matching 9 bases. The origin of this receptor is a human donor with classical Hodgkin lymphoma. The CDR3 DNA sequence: TGCGCCAGCGTCCTTGGCACAGGGGGCGATTCACCCCTCCACTTT. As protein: CASVLGTGGDSPLHF.